The 10 T cell receptor beta chains below were found in one sample sequenced in a study of blood T cell repertoires in COVID-19. Assay: immunoSEQ multiplex PCR; the TCRdb copy retains only in-frame clones and omits some. Found here are roughly 150,000 clones, 80% to 90% of them singletons; the top ten hold less than 20%. The sequenced sample consisted of peripheral blood. The receptors derive from an elderly woman with acute or convalescent COVID-19.

This chain uses TRBV11-2 with TRBJ2-2; 9 positions match TRBD2. The germline V gene has CDR1 SGHAT and CDR2 FQNNGV. CDR3 length: 15 amino acids. The V and J ends lost 3 bases and 4 bases, in that order; junction bases with no gene match: 3. The CDR3 DNA follows: TGTGCCAGCAGCTTCGGCGGGGGGGGCACCGGGGAGCTGTTTTTT. Translation: CASSFGGGGTGELFF.

The rearrangement joins TRBV5-6 to TRBJ2-2, with D tentatively TRBD1 (6 bases). This CDR3 is built from 16 residues. Germline-derived CDR1 and CDR2 are SGHDT and YYEEEE. Trimming shortened V by 3 bases and J by 2 bases, and 14 bases separated the two germline ends. The CDR3 region has the DNA TGTGCCAGCAGCTATTTAGCCGGGACAAACACCGGGGAGCTGTTTTTT. It specifies CASSYLAGTNTGELFF.

This sequence joins TRBV19 and TRBJ1-5; 9 bases fit TRBD1. CDR1 and CDR2 (germline): LNHDA, SQIVND (reference sequence). This CDR3 region has 16 residues. Trimming removed 4 bases from V and 7 bases from J; junction bases left unmatched: 11. As DNA, the CDR3 is TGTGCCAGTAGTACAGGATTGGGACAGGGCCCACAGCCCCAGCATTTT. This gives the protein CASSTGLGQGPQPQHF.

This clone appeared a single time. The rearrangement links TRBV5-1 to TRBJ2-2; 14 bases line up with TRBD2. The CDR3 is 16 amino acids. Germline V gene lookup returns CDR1 SGHRS and CDR2 YFSETQ. V shed 4 bases and J 7 bases; nucleotides not matched to a gene: 6. This CDR3 is CASSPGLAGVVGELFF. CDR3 coding DNA: TGCGCCAGCAGCCCGGGACTAGCGGGAGTGGTCGGGGAGCTGTTTTTT.

This sequence joins TRBV28 and TRBJ2-7, with a possible D match to TRBD1 (6 bases). Germline V gene lookup returns CDR1 MDHEN and CDR2 SYDVKM. This CDR3 comprises 9 residues. CDR3 sequence reads: CASSLTGTV. The CDR3 nucleotides read TGTGCCAGCAGTTTAACAGGGACCGTC.

V is TRBV2 and J is TRBJ2-7, with a weak D call TRBD1 (5 bases). Looked up from germline, CDR1 is SNHLY and CDR2 is FYNNEI. The CDR3 totals 14 residues. V was shortened by 2 bases and J by 1 base, with 9 bases between the two germline ends. The CDR3 here is CASSEQGGSYEQYF. The CDR3 DNA is TGTGCCAGCAGTGAACAGGGTGGTTCCTACGAGCAGTACTTC. The full variable domain, rest sourced from reference TRBV2 and TRBJ2-7, is EPEVTQTPSHQVTQMGQEVILRCVPISNHLYFYWYRQILGQKVEFLVSFYNNEISEKSEIFDDQFSVERPDGSNFTLKIRSTKLEDSAMYFCASSEQGGSYEQYFGPGTRLTVT.

In DNA, the CDR3 is TGTGCCAGCAGCCAATTCGGGAATGAGCAGTTCTTC. It is translated as CASSQFGNEQFF. This chain links TRBV3-1 (or the pseudogene TRBV3-2) with TRBJ2-1, with unresolved D. Germline V gene sequence: CDR1 LGHDT, CDR2 YNNKEL (reference sequence). V dropped 2 bases and J dropped 7 bases, with 6 bases sitting between them. The CDR3 has 12 residues.

The V call is TRBV18, the J call TRBJ1-2; D is unclear. The V end lost 0 bases, the J end lost 0 bases, and 8 bases lay between the germline ends. There are 15 residues in the CDR3. Per germline, CDR1 KGHSH and CDR2 LQKENI. For the CDR3, the DNA is TGTGCCAGCTCACCACCGGGCAGAGCTAACTATGGCTACACCTTC. It encodes CASSPPGRANYGYTF.

This chain joins TRBV6-2 or TRBV6-3 and TRBJ2-2; D is unresolved. In germline, CDR1 is MNHEY, CDR2 SVGEGT. Trimming removed 2 bases from V and 6 bases from J, with 22 bases in between. CDR3 size: 18 residues. In nucleotides, the CDR3 is TGTGCCAGCAGTTACGGTCTCGACTGGCGTCCTTTTGCCGGGGAGCTGTTTTTT. It specifies CASSYGLDWRPFAGELFF.

The chain is built from TRBV3-1 (or the pseudogene TRBV3-2) and TRBJ1-2; D perhaps matches TRBD1 (6 bases). The CDR3 runs 16 residues. The V gene's germline CDR1 is LGHDT and CDR2 YNNKEL (reference sequence). With 1 base removed from V and 0 bases from J, the gap between germline ends came to 12 bases. The CDR3: CASSQALDRPNYGYTF. The DNA for the CDR3 is TGTGCCAGCAGCCAAGCCCTCGACAGGCCTAACTATGGCTACACCTTC.